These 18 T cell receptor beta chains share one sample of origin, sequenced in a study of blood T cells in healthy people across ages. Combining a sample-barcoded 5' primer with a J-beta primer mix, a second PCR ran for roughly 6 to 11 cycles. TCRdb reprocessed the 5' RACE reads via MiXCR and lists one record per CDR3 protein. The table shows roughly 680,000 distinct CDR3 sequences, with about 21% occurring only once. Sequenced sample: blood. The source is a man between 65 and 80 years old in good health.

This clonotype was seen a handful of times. The CDR3 bases are TGTGCCAGCAGTGACCGGGAGTGGGGGGAGACCCAGTACTTC. This sequence encodes CASSDREWGETQYF. This chain connects TRBV25-1 to TRBJ2-1; tentatively, D is TRBD2 (6 bases). The better agreement between TRBJ2-5 and the DNA end casts doubt on the J call. CDR1 MGHDK and CDR2 SYGVNS come from the germline V gene. The CDR3 has 14 residues.

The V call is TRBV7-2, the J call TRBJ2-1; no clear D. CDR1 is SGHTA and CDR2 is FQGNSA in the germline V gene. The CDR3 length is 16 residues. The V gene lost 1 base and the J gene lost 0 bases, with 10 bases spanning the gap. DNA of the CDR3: TGTGCCAGCAGCTTAGGCCTACCCGGCTCCTACAATGAGCAGTTCTTC. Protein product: CASSLGLPGSYNEQFF.

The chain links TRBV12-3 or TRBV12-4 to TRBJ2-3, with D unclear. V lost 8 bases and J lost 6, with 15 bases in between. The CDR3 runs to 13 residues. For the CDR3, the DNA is TGTGCCAGCCTTCTTCGTGATCCTGATACGCAGTATTTT. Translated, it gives CASLLRDPDTQYF.

DNA of the CDR3: TGTGCCAGCAGACTCAGTCGGGCGAACTCCTGCGAGCGGTACTTC. Its protein is CASRLSRANSCERYF. The chain employs TRBV3-1 and TRBJ2-5; D remains ambiguous. The germline V and J ends were trimmed by 6 bases and 13 bases, with 27 bases remaining between them. CDR3 length: 15 residues. CDR1 LGHDT and CDR2 YNNKEL come from the germline V gene (reference sequence).

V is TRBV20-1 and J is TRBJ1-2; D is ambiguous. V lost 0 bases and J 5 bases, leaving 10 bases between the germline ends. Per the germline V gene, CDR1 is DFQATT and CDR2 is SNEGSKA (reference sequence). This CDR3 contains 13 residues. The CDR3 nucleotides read TGCAGTGCTAGAGATGGAAGGAATTATGGCTACACCTTC. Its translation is CSARDGRNYGYTF.

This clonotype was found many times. Written as DNA, the CDR3 is TGTGCCAGCGGACTAGCGGACCTCACAGATACGCAGTATTTT. Protein: CASGLADLTDTQYF. The chain recombines TRBV7-2 with TRBJ2-3; 10 bases agree with TRBD2. In germline, CDR1 is SGHTA, CDR2 FQGNSA. V was pared by 8 bases and J by 2 bases, with 4 bases of the junction left unmatched. The CDR3 consists of 14 residues.

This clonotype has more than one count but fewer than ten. The CDR3 DNA is TGTGCCAGCGGCCTATTTTCCTTGGGGCAAGAGACCCAGTACTTC. This gives the protein CASGLFSLGQETQYF. The chain recombines TRBV27 with TRBJ2-5; D uncertain. The V end lost 8 bases, the J end lost 2 bases, and 18 bases lay between the germline ends. The CDR3 is made up of 15 amino acids. CDR1 MNHEY and CDR2 SMNVEV come from the germline V gene (reference sequence).

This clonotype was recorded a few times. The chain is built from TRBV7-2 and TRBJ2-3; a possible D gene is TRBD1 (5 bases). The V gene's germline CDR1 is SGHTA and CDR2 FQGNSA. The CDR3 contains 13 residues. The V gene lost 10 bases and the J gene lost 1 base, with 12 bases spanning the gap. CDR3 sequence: CATRAGGTDTQYF. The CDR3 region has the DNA TGTGCCACCAGGGCTGGGGGCACAGATACGCAGTATTTT.

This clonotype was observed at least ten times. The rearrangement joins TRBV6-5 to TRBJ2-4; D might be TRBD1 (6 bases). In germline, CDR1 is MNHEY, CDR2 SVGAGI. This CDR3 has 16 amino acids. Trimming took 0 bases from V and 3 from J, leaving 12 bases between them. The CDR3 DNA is TGTGCCAGCAGTTACTCGGCAGGGGTGGGCAAAAACATTCAGTACTTC. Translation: CASSYSAGVGKNIQYF.

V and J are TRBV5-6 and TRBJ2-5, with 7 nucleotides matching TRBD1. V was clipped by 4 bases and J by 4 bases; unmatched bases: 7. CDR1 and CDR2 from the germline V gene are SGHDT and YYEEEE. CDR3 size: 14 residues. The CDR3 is CASSSRGWTETQYF. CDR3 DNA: TGTGCCAGCAGCAGCAGGGGGTGGACAGAGACCCAGTACTTC.

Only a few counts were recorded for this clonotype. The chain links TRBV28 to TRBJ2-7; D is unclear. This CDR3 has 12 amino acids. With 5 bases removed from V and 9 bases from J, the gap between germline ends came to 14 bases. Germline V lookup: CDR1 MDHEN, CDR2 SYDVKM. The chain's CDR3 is CASSSDRVGQYF. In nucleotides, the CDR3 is TGTGCCAGCAGTAGCGACCGCGTGGGGCAGTACTTC.

CDR3 loop: CSASGDEQFF. CDR3 coding DNA: TGCAGTGCTAGTGGTGATGAGCAGTTCTTC. The chain has TRBV20-1 and TRBJ2-1; no clear D gene. Germline assignment: CDR1 DFQATT and CDR2 SNEGSKA (reference sequence). The CDR3 sequence is 10 residues long. V was clipped by 3 bases and J by 8 bases, with 5 bases between them.

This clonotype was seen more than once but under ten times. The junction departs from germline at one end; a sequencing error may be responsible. DNA for the CDR3: TGTGCCAGCCTCGCGCAGGGATCCGAGACCCCGTACTTC. Its translation is CASLAQGSETPYF. V gene TRBV18 combines with J gene TRBJ2-5; TRBD1 might be the D (5 bases). The CDR3 has 13 residues. The germline CDR1 and CDR2 sequences are KGHSH and LQKENI.

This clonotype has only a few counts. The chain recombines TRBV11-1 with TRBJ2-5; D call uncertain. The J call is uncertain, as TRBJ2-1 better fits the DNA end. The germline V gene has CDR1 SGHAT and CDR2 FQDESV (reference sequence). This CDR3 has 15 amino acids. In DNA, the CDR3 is TGTGCCAGCAGCTTACAATCCTTGGGGTACAATGAGCAGTTCTTC. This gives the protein CASSLQSLGYNEQFF.

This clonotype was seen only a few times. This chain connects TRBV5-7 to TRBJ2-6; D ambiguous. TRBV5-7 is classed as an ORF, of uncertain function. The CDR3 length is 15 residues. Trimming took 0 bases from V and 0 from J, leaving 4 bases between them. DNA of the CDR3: TGTGCCAGCAGCTTGGTGCACTCTGGGGCCAACGTCCTGACTTTC. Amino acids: CASSLVHSGANVLTF.

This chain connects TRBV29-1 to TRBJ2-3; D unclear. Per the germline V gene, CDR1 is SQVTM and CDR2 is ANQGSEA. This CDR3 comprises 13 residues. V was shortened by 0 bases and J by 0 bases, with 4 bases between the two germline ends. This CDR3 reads CSVEDPSTDTQYF. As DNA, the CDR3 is TGCAGCGTTGAAGACCCGAGCACAGATACGCAGTATTTT.

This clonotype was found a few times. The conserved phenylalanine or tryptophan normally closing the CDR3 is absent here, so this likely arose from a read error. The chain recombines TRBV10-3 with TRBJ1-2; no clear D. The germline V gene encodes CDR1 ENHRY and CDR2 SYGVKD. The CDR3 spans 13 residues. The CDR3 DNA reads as TGTGCCATTAGTGGCCCTCCGGTCTATGGCTACACCTTA. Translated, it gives CAISGPPVYGYTL.

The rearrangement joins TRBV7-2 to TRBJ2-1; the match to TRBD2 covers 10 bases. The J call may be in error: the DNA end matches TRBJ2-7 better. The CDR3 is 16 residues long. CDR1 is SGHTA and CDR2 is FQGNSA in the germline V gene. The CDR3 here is CASSLAPILAGDEQYF. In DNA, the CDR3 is TGTGCCAGCAGCTTAGCACCGATCCTAGCGGGAGACGAGCAGTACTTC.